This T cell receptor (beta chain) stems from a study of blood T cell repertoires in COVID-19. Background on the study: Samples representing acute and convalescent COVID-19 were sourced from the United States, Italy and Spain. Sources were T cells, B-cell-depleted T cells, or PBMCs; the material itself was cDNA or gDNA.

This CDR3 has 14 amino acids. With V trimmed by 1 base and J by 4 bases, 1 base remained unmatched. CDR1 and CDR2 (germline): SGHNT, YYREEE (reference sequence). Source study methods: Researchers report that nucleated cell counts were estimated from reference gene primer amplification. Only in-frame clones appear in the TCRdb table, and some are missing; sequencing was by immunoSEQ multiplex PCR. The DNA gave D and trimming, while V, J and clone size come from that table. The profile shows 150,000 to 200,000 clones, around nine tenths of them singletons. This chain joins TRBV5-4 and TRBJ2-1, with TRBD1 matching over 8 bases. Sequencing used peripheral blood. The clonotype originates from a man between 65 and 80 years old with acute or convalescent COVID-19. The CDR3 protein is CASSLRQGYNEQFF. CDR3 sequence (DNA): TGTGCCAGCAGCTTGCGACAGGGGTACAATGAGCAGTTCTTC.